Only one count was recorded for the clone carrying this T cell receptor beta chain. Profiling relied on immunoSEQ multiplex PCR, and the TCRdb table lists in-frame clones only, not all of them. This sample has tens of thousands of clones, with around 88% found just once. In germline, CDR1 is SGDLS, CDR2 YYNGEE. The CDR3 is 13 residues long. Trimming removed 4 bases from V and 5 bases from J, with 11 bases in between. This record belongs to a study of OX40 agonist ivuxolimab in advanced cancers. Study summary: The drug used for patients, ivuxolimab, was an agonistic anti-OX40 (CD134) antibody.

Sampling times: baseline, cycle 4 day 1, cycle 7 day 1. The rearrangement joins TRBV9 to TRBJ2-3, with a weak D call TRBD1 (6 bases). Material: CD4+ or CD8+ T cells sorted from blood, obtained in a trial of the OX40 agonist ivuxolimab. This TCR was sampled from an adult with an advanced solid tumor such as melanoma, head and neck, liver or kidney cancer. CDR3 coding DNA: TGTGCCAGCAGCTTCGAAGGGGGAGATACGCAGTATTTT. The encoded protein is CASSFEGGDTQYF.